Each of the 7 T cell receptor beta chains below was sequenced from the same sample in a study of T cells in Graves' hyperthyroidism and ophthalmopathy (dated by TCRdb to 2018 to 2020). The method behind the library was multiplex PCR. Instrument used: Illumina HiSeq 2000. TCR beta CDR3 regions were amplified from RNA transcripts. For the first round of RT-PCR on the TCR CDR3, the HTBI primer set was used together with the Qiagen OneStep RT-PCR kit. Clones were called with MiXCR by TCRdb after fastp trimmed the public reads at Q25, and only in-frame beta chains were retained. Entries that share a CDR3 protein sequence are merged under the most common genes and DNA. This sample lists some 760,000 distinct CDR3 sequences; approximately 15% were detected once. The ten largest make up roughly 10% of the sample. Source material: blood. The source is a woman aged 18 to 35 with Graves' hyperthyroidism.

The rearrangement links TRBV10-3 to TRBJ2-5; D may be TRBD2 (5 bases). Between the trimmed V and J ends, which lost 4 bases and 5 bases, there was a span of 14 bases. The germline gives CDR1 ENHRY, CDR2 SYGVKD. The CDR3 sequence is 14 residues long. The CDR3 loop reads CAISGSWETETQYF. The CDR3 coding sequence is TGTGCCATCAGTGGAAGTTGGGAGACGGAGACCCAGTACTTC.

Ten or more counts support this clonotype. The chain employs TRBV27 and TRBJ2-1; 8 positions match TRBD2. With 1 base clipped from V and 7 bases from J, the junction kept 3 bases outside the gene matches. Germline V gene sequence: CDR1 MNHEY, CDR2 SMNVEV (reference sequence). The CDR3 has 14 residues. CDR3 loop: CASSLWAGGNEQFF. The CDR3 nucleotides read TGTGCCAGCAGTTTATGGGCGGGAGGTAATGAGCAGTTCTTC.

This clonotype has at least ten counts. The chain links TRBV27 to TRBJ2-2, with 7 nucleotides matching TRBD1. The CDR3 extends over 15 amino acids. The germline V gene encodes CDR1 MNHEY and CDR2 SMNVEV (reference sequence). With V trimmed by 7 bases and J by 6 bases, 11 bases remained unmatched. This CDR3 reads CASKTGILEAGELFF. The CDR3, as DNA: TGTGCCAGCAAGACAGGGATCCTTGAGGCCGGGGAGCTGTTTTTT.

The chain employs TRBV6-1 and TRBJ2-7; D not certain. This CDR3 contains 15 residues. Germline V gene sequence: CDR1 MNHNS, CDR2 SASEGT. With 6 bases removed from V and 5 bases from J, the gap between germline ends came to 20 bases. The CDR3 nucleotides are TGTGCCAGCAGCGATACCGGGTCTCGGGTCCACGAGCAGTACTTC. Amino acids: CASSDTGSRVHEQYF.

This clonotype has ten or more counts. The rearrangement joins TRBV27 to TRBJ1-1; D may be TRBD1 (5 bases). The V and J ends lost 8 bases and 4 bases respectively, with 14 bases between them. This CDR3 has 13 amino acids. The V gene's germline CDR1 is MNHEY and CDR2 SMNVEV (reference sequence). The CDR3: CASGTLARTEAFF. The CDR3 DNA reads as TGTGCCAGCGGGACCCTGGCGCGCACTGAAGCTTTCTTT.

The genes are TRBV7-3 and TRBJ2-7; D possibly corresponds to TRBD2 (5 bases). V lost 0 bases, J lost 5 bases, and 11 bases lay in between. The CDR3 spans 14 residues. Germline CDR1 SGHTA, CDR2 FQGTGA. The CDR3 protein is CASSLTGELDEQYF. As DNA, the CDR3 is TGTGCCAGCAGCTTAACGGGAGAACTCGACGAGCAGTACTTC.

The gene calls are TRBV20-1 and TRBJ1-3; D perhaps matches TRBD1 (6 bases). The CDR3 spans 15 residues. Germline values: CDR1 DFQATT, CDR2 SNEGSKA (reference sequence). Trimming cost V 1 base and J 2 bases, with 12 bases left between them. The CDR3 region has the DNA TGCAGTGCTAGAGTTCAGGGGTCGACTGGAAACACCATATATTTT. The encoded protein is CSARVQGSTGNTIYF.